This entry describes one T cell receptor beta chain. Participants spanned ages about 18 to 100 years and resided in over 20 US areas. The sample is drawn from a study of blood T cell repertoires in COVID-19. Study-wide background: Spain, Italy and the United States supplied samples that represented acute and convalescent COVID-19.

Method: immunoSEQ multiplex PCR; TCRdb's copy keeps in-frame clones and lacks some. The sample yields about 310,000 clones, about 90% seen once. The CDR3 is 17 amino acids. V lost 1 base to trimming and J lost 8 bases; unmatched junction nucleotides: 14. Germline assignment: CDR1 LGHDT and CDR2 YNNKEL (reference sequence). This receptor was identified in a woman in her twenties or thirties who had recovered from COVID-19. The V call is TRBV3-1 (or the pseudogene TRBV3-2), the J call TRBJ1-2, with 9 bases fitting TRBD1. The specimen sequenced was PBMCs or T cells enriched from blood (not recorded which). The CDR3 bases are TGTGCCAGCAGCCAAGCCCGCCGGGACAGGGTCCGTCAGGGCTACACCTTC. Its protein product is CASSQARRDRVRQGYTF.